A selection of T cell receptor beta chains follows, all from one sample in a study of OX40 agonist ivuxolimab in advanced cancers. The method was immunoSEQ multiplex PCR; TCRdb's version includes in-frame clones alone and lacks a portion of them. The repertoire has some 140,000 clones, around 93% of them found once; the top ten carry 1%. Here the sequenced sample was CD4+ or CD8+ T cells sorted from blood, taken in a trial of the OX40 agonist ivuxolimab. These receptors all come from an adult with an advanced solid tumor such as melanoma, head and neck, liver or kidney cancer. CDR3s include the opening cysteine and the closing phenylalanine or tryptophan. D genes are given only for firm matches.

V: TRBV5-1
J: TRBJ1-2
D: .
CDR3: CASSLEGRLNYGYTF
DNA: TGCGCCAGCAGCTTGGAGGGCAGACTTAACTATGGCTACACCTTC

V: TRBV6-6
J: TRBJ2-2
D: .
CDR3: CAAGAGHLTGELFF
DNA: TGTGCCGCCGGGGCGGGGCATCTCACCGGGGAGCTGTTTTTT

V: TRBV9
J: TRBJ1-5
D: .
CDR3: CASSVRPNQPQHF
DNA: TGTGCCAGCAGCGTTCGTCCGAATCAGCCCCAGCATTTT

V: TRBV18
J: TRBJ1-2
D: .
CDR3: CASSTQGNYGYTF
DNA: TGTGCCAGCTCCACACAGGGAAACTATGGCTACACCTTC

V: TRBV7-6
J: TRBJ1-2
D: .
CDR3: CASSLAPGSDGYTF
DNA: TGTGCCAGCAGCTTAGCCCCAGGGTCTGATGGCTACACCTTC

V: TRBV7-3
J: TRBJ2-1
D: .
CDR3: CASSLTSGTYNEQFF
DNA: TGTGCCAGCAGCTTAACTAGCGGCACCTACAATGAGCAGTTCTTC

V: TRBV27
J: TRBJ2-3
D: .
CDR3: CASSKDRVADTQYF
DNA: TGTGCCAGCAGTAAGGACAGAGTGGCAGATACGCAGTATTTT

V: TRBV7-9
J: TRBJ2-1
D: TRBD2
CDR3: CASSPGLAGHNEQFF
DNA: TGTGCCAGCAGCCCGGGACTAGCGGGGCACAATGAGCAGTTCTTC

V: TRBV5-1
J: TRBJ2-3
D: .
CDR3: CASSIGGPTDTQYF
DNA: TGCGCCAGCAGCATCGGGGGGCCCACAGATACGCAGTATTTT

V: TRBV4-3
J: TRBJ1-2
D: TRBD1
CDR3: CASSHLTGDYGYTF
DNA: TGCGCCAGCAGCCACTTAACAGGGGACTATGGCTACACCTTC

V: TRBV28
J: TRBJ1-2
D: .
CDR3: CASSLRGDVYGYTF
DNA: TGTGCCAGCAGTTTACGGGGTGATGTGTATGGCTACACCTTC

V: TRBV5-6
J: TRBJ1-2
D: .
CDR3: CASSLDGYGYTF
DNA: TGTGCCAGCAGCTTGGACGGGTATGGCTACACCTTC